The clone carrying this TCR beta chain has only one observation. Its matching antigen is unknown. MiXCR, applied by TCRdb to the reads, yields one record per CDR3 protein. The sample lists 550,000 to 850,000 distinct CDR3 sequences, around 35% occurring once. This sample was included in a study of T cell repertoires in cytomegalovirus infection. CDR1 is ENHRY and CDR2 is SYGVKD in the germline V gene. The CDR3 length is 14 residues. Trimming shortened V by 10 bases and J by 4 bases, and 19 bases separated the two germline ends. The starting material was cultured PBMCs, obtained from culture after CMV antigen stimulation. This receptor was taken from a human donor in good health (CMV status not recorded). Some clones in this sample may be carry-over from other donors' samples. V is TRBV10-3 and J is TRBJ2-5; D possibly corresponds to TRBD1 (6 bases). CDR3 residues: CATRTSGHLETQYF. CDR3 nucleotides: TGTGCCACCCGTACCTCGGGACACCTAGAGACCCAGTACTTC.